The entry that follows covers one T cell receptor beta chain sequence. CDR3 length: 13 residues. Looked up from germline, CDR1 is SSHAT and CDR2 is FNYEAQ (reference sequence). The V end was cut by 0 bases, the J end by 5 bases, with 8 bases between. Unsorted PBMC DNA was sequenced on ten immunoSEQ deep assay plates. This table comes from immunoSEQ multiplex PCR, and its TCRdb copy is limited to in-frame clones, with some not included. The sample gives 450,000 to 500,000 clones, 81% of which show up once; about an eighth is in the top ten. These data originate in a study of shared clonotypes between healthy human individuals. Study-level background: Donors were a couple of women and a few men aged 18 to 49.

This rearrangement joins TRBV7-7 to TRBJ2-7; D is undetermined. The receptor comes from a woman aged 40-49 years in good health. Some clones in this sample may be carry-over from other donors' samples. Sequencing was performed on PBMCs. CDR3 DNA: TGTGCCAGCAGCTTAGCGCTCTGGGACGAGCAGTACTTC. Protein product: CASSLALWDEQYF. Full variable domain (rest looked up from reference TRBV7-7 and TRBJ2-7): GAGVSQSPRYKVTKRGQDVTLRCDPISSHATLYWYQQALGQGPEFLTYFNYEAQPDKSGLPSDRFSAERPEGSISTLTIQRTEQRDSAMYRCASSLALWDEQYFGPGTRLTVT.